These 15 T cell receptor beta chains originate from one sample sequenced in a study of blood T cell repertoires in COVID-19. Here immunoSEQ multiplex PCR was the method, and the copy in TCRdb shows in-frame clones only, minus some. Among approximately 150,000 clones, approximately 84% were seen once, and the ten largest hold around 3.7%. The specimen sequenced was PBMCs or T cells enriched from blood (not recorded which). The receptors shown here come from a woman in her 50s with acute COVID-19.

This chain links TRBV5-1 with TRBJ2-5; TRBD2 aligns across 7 bases. The V and J ends lost 4 bases and 0 bases, in that order; junction bases with no gene match: 3. Germline assignment: CDR1 SGHRS and CDR2 YFSETQ. The CDR3 totals 14 residues. The CDR3 here is CASSASGNQETQYF. CDR3 in DNA: TGCGCCAGCAGCGCTAGCGGAAACCAAGAGACCCAGTACTTC.

This clone came up a few times. The J gene is TRBJ1-2, the V gene TRBV6-5, with D possibly being TRBD1 (5 bases). Trimming stripped 7 bases from V and 7 bases from J, with 16 bases between. The CDR3 runs to 13 residues. Germline CDR1 reads MNHEY; CDR2 reads SVGAGI. The CDR3 sequence is CASNPGQGFGYTF. In DNA form, the CDR3 reads TGTGCCAGCAACCCCGGGCAGGGTTTTGGCTACACCTTC.

This clone was picked up one time. The V and J genes are TRBV19 and TRBJ2-6, with 10 bases that match TRBD1. The CDR3 totals 16 residues. Trimming took 9 bases from V and 4 from J; bases not matched to a gene: 9. From germline, CDR1 is LNHDA and CDR2 SQIVND (reference sequence). The CDR3 spells CASMTGGWAGANVLTF. CDR3 DNA: TGTGCCAGCATGACAGGGGGCTGGGCGGGGGCCAACGTCCTGACTTTC.

The rearrangement joins TRBV30 to TRBJ1-1; no reliable D call. Trimming pared 3 bases from V and 4 bases from J, leaving 6 bases between. The CDR3 spans 11 residues. Germline CDR1 reads GTSNPN; CDR2 reads SVGIG (reference sequence). In nucleotides, the CDR3 is TGTGCCTGGAGCCGTCCCACTGAAGCTTTCTTT. Its translation is CAWSRPTEAFF.

The chain carries TRBV27 and TRBJ2-1; maybe TRBD2 (7 bases). Germline CDR1 and CDR2: MNHEY and SMNVEV (reference sequence). Trimming left V 6 bases short and J 5 bases short, with 17 bases between. The CDR3 spans 15 residues. CDR3 sequence (DNA): TGTGCCAGCAGGCAAGCGGGGTGGGGGCACAATGAGCAGTTCTTC. Translating it yields CASRQAGWGHNEQFF.

The chain links TRBV10-3 to TRBJ2-2, with D perhaps TRBD2 (5 bases). Germline-derived CDR1 and CDR2 are ENHRY and SYGVKD. Deletions cut 0 bases from V and 0 bases from J, with 26 bases between. CDR3 length equals 22 residues. The DNA of the CDR3 is TGTGCCATCAGTGAGTCGATTTTTAACCGTGCCGGGAAGCCTCCGAACACCGGGGAGCTGTTTTTT. Translated, it gives CAISESIFNRAGKPPNTGELFF.

This chain uses TRBV6-1 with TRBJ1-3; the match to TRBD1 covers 8 bases. V lost 3 bases to trimming and J lost 6 bases; unmatched junction nucleotides: 7. The CDR3 runs to 15 residues. Germline CDR1 is MNHNS and CDR2 is SASEGT. The CDR3 DNA sequence: TGTGCCAGCAGTGATGACAGGGGTAAAGAAAACACCATATATTTT. This gives the protein CASSDDRGKENTIYF.

The chain joins TRBV14 to TRBJ2-1, with TRBD2 as a possible D gene (5 bases). V was cut by 10 bases and J by 0 bases, with 16 bases left in between. Germline assignment: CDR1 SGHDN and CDR2 FVKESK. CDR3 length: 15 amino acids. DNA for the CDR3: TGTGCCACCCTCAGTGGAAGCGGCTCCTACAATGAGCAGTTCTTC. Protein sequence: CATLSGSGSYNEQFF.

This clone appeared a single time. The V and J genes are TRBV24-1 and TRBJ2-1, with 14 positions matching TRBD2. Germline lookup yields CDR1 KGHDR and CDR2 SFDVKD. V dropped 3 bases and J dropped 6; count of bases not matched to a gene: 6. The CDR3 is made up of 17 amino acids. The CDR3 DNA is TGTGCCACCAGTGATCCCGGGGGGACTAGCGGGAGCAATGAGCAGTTCTTC. It translates to CATSDPGGTSGSNEQFF.

The chain uses TRBV3-1 (or the pseudogene TRBV3-2) and TRBJ2-1, with D unclear. V was shortened by 5 bases and J by 0 bases, with 11 bases between the two germline ends. CDR3 size: 15 residues. Germline CDR1 reads LGHDT; CDR2 reads YNNKEL (reference sequence). CDR3 bases: TGTGCCAGCAGCTTGCCAGGAAACTCCTACAATGAGCAGTTCTTC. Translated: CASSLPGNSYNEQFF.

The chain employs TRBV5-6 and TRBJ2-5, with D unresolved. The CDR3 has 13 residues. Deletions cut 0 bases from V and 5 bases from J, with 8 bases between. Germline V gives CDR1 SGHDT, CDR2 YYEEEE. The CDR3 region has the DNA TGTGCCAGCAGCTTGGCCAACTGGGAGACCCAGTACTTC. Translating it yields CASSLANWETQYF.

The sample holds a few counts of this clone. Other DNA sequences in the sample encode the same CDR3. This sequence joins TRBV12-3 or TRBV12-4 and TRBJ2-7; TRBD1 matches at 7 bases. The CDR3 extends over 13 amino acids. The ends lost 3 bases at V and 2 bases at J; junction bases unmatched: 1. The CDR3 DNA reads as TGTGCCAGCAGTTTGGGACAGACCTACGAGCAGTACTTC. This sequence encodes CASSLGQTYEQYF.

This clone occurred once. V gene TRBV7-2 combines with J gene TRBJ1-6; D ambiguous. Germline assignment: CDR1 SGHTA and CDR2 FQGNSA. The V end lost 0 bases, the J end lost 4 bases, and 7 bases lay between the germline ends. The CDR3 loop spans 15 amino acids. The CDR3 nucleotides read TGTGCCAGCAGCTTAGCGGCGGGGTATAATTCACCCCTCCACTTT. Translated: CASSLAAGYNSPLHF.

The V and J genes are TRBV20-1 and TRBJ2-5, with D unclear. Germline values: CDR1 DFQATT, CDR2 SNEGSKA (reference sequence). V lost 3 bases and J 2 bases, leaving 10 bases between the germline ends. The CDR3 length is 13 residues. The CDR3 here is CSASLRVQETQYF. CDR3 DNA: TGCAGTGCTAGTCTTCGCGTGCAAGAGACCCAGTACTTC.

As concerns this clone: The identical CDR3 is also encoded by other nucleotide sequences in the sample. The chain combines TRBV24-1 with TRBJ1-5, with D tentatively TRBD1 (6 bases). This CDR3 has 14 amino acids. Germline V gene data show CDR1 as KGHDR and CDR2 as SFDVKD. The V and J ends lost 7 bases and 0 bases respectively, with 9 bases between them. This CDR3 is CATSGQHSNQPQHF. CDR3 sequence (DNA): TGTGCCACCAGCGGACAGCATAGCAATCAGCCCCAGCATTTT.